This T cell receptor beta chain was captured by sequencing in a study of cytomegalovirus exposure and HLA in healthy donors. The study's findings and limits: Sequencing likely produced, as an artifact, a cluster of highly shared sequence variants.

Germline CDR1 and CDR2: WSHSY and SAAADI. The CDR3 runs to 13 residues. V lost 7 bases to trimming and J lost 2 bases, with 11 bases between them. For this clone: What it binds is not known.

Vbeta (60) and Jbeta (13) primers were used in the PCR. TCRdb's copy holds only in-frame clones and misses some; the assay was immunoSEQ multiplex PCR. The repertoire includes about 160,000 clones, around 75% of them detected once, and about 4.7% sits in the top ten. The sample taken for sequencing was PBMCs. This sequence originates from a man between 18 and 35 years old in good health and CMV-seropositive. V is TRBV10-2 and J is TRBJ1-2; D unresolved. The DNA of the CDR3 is TGCGCCAGCACACAAGCGGTCAACTATGGCTACACCTTC. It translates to CASTQAVNYGYTF.